This T cell receptor (beta chain) is drawn from a study of cytomegalovirus exposure and HLA in healthy donors. Germline V gene lookup returns CDR1 SEHNR and CDR2 FQNEAQ (reference sequence). There are 16 residues in the CDR3. 60 Vbeta and 13 Jbeta primers were used in PCR. Assay used: immunoSEQ multiplex PCR; TCRdb lists only in-frame clones, some missing. The profile shows some 110,000 clones, 81% of them singletons. As regards this clone: One end of the junction varies from germline; a read error may be responsible.

Sequencing used PBMCs. The chain has TRBV7-9 and TRBJ1-5, with a possible D match to TRBD1 (6 bases). The sequence was obtained from a woman aged 25 to 45 in good health and CMV-seronegative. CDR3: CSSSWTGGAVNQPQHF. CDR3 sequence (DNA): TGTTCCAGCAGCTGGACGGGGGGCGCGGTAAATCAGCCCCAGCATTTT.